These T cell receptor beta chains were read from a single sample in a study of shared clonotypes between healthy human individuals. Clones were read by immunoSEQ multiplex PCR, and TCRdb kept only the in-frame ones, dropping some. The sample holds about 800,000 clones, just over 95% seen once. Sequencing was done on a sample of naive CD8+ T cells sorted from blood. All receptors come from a man under 40 in good health. The CDR3 runs from the conserved cysteine through the conserved F or W. Fields, in order: D gene, V gene, clone size, J gene, CDR3 DNA, CDR3 protein. A D gene is named only where the DNA matches it firmly. Size is omitted from some rows. Given values are once, few, many or a class for expanded clones.

D gene: -; V gene: TRBV11-3; clone size: -; J gene: TRBJ2-2; CDR3 DNA: TGTGCCAGCAGCCGGAGGGGTCACACCGGGGAGCTGTTTTTT; CDR3 protein: CASSRRGHTGELFF
D gene: -; V gene: TRBV5-6; clone size: -; J gene: TRBJ2-1; CDR3 DNA: TGTGCCAGCAGCTTTTGGGAGATGAATGAGCAGTTCTTC; CDR3 protein: CASSFWEMNEQFF
D gene: TRBD2; V gene: TRBV13; clone size: -; J gene: TRBJ2-1; CDR3 DNA: TGTGCCAGCAGCTGGGGCGGGAGTGTAGGCGAGCAGTTCTTC; CDR3 protein: CASSWGGSVGEQFF
D gene: -; V gene: TRBV2; clone size: -; J gene: TRBJ2-7; CDR3 DNA: TGTGCCAGCCACTACTCCTACGAGCAGTACTTC; CDR3 protein: CASHYSYEQYF
D gene: -; V gene: TRBV29-1; clone size: -; J gene: TRBJ2-2; CDR3 DNA: TGCAGCGTTGTAGTCCCACGGGACACCGGGGAGCTGTTTTTT; CDR3 protein: CSVVVPRDTGELFF
D gene: -; V gene: TRBV29-1; clone size: -; J gene: TRBJ2-3; CDR3 DNA: TGCAGCGTTGTGTTAGCGGAGATTAGCACAGATACGCAGTATTTT; CDR3 protein: CSVVLAEISTDTQYF
D gene: -; V gene: TRBV27; clone size: -; J gene: TRBJ1-5; CDR3 DNA: TGTGCCAGCAGTTTACCGAATCAGCCCCAGCATTTT; CDR3 protein: CASSLPNQPQHF
D gene: TRBD1; V gene: TRBV2; clone size: -; J gene: TRBJ2-7; CDR3 DNA: TGTGCCAGCAGGCTGGACAGGGGGCTCCCCTACGAGCAGTACTTC; CDR3 protein: CASRLDRGLPYEQYF
D gene: -; V gene: TRBV7-3; clone size: -; J gene: TRBJ2-1; CDR3 DNA: TGTGCCAGCGGCTCCGGGCCCGACTCCTACAATGAGCAGTTCTTC; CDR3 protein: CASGSGPDSYNEQFF
D gene: TRBD1; V gene: TRBV4-2; clone size: -; J gene: TRBJ2-7; CDR3 DNA: TGTGCCAGCAGCCAAGAGGGGACAGGGGTTTTCGAGCAGTACTTC; CDR3 protein: CASSQEGTGVFEQYF
D gene: -; V gene: TRBV4-3; clone size: -; J gene: TRBJ2-5; CDR3 DNA: TGCGCCAGCAGCCAAGGGGATGTAGGGGATCAAGAGACCCAGTACTTC; CDR3 protein: CASSQGDVGDQETQYF
D gene: TRBD1; V gene: TRBV5-4; clone size: -; J gene: TRBJ2-5; CDR3 DNA: TGTGCCAGCAGCTTCGACAGGGGGCAGACGGAGACCCAGTACTTC; CDR3 protein: CASSFDRGQTETQYF
D gene: TRBD1; V gene: TRBV2; clone size: -; J gene: TRBJ2-1; CDR3 DNA: TGTGCCAGCAGTGACGCGACAGGGCTGCGAGACAATGAGCAGTTCTTC; CDR3 protein: CASSDATGLRDNEQFF
D gene: -; V gene: TRBV11-2; clone size: -; J gene: TRBJ1-2; CDR3 DNA: TGTGCCAGCAGCCCCACTCTCCCGGCGACGGTCGGAGGCTACACCTTC; CDR3 protein: CASSPTLPATVGGYTF
D gene: TRBD2; V gene: TRBV15; clone size: -; J gene: TRBJ2-7; CDR3 DNA: TGTGCCACCAGCATCGGGACTAGCGGGGGCACGGAGCAGTACTTC; CDR3 protein: CATSIGTSGGTEQYF
D gene: -; V gene: TRBV28; clone size: once; J gene: TRBJ2-1; CDR3 DNA: TGTGCCAGCAGTTTAATAAACTACAATGAGCAGTTCTTC; CDR3 protein: CASSLINYNEQFF
D gene: -; V gene: TRBV10-3; clone size: -; J gene: TRBJ1-1; CDR3 DNA: TGTGCCATCAGTGATCCGGGGATGAACACTGAAGCTTTCTTT; CDR3 protein: CAISDPGMNTEAFF
D gene: TRBD1; V gene: TRBV28; clone size: -; J gene: TRBJ2-5; CDR3 DNA: TGTGCCAGCAGTTTGGAAATCAGGGGGCTGGAGACCCAGTACTTC; CDR3 protein: CASSLEIRGLETQYF
D gene: -; V gene: TRBV7-2; clone size: few; J gene: TRBJ2-1; CDR3 DNA: TGTGCCAGCAGCTTTGGTGTCAATGAGCAGTTCTTC; CDR3 protein: CASSFGVNEQFF
D gene: TRBD1; V gene: TRBV13; clone size: -; J gene: TRBJ2-3; CDR3 DNA: TGTGCCAGCGGCACATTGATCGGGACAGACGATACGCAGTATTTT; CDR3 protein: CASGTLIGTDDTQYF
D gene: -; V gene: TRBV5-1; clone size: -; J gene: TRBJ2-1; CDR3 DNA: TGCGCCAGCAGCTTGGGGATGTACAATGAGCAGTTCTTC; CDR3 protein: CASSLGMYNEQFF
D gene: -; V gene: TRBV11-2; clone size: -; J gene: TRBJ2-1; CDR3 DNA: TGTGCCAGCACCCCAGAGGGGCTGTACAATGAGCAGTTCTTC; CDR3 protein: CASTPEGLYNEQFF
D gene: TRBD1; V gene: TRBV27; clone size: -; J gene: TRBJ1-3; CDR3 DNA: TGTGCCAGCAGTTTAGGACAGGGCCAGATCTCTGGAAACACCATATATTTT; CDR3 protein: CASSLGQGQISGNTIYF
D gene: -; V gene: TRBV27; clone size: -; J gene: TRBJ2-4; CDR3 DNA: TGTGCCAGCAGTTTAGGGTATTCAAACATTCAGTACTTC; CDR3 protein: CASSLGYSNIQYF
D gene: TRBD2; V gene: TRBV19; clone size: once; J gene: TRBJ2-7; CDR3 DNA: TGTGCCAGTAGTCCCCCATCCGGGAGGTCCTCCTACGAGCAGTACTTC; CDR3 protein: CASSPPSGRSSYEQYF
D gene: TRBD1; V gene: TRBV20-1; clone size: -; J gene: TRBJ1-1; CDR3 DNA: TGCAGTGCTAGTACAGGGGTCGAAGCTTTCTTT; CDR3 protein: CSASTGVEAFF
D gene: TRBD2; V gene: TRBV27; clone size: -; J gene: TRBJ2-1; CDR3 DNA: TGTGCCAGCAGTTCCCCGGGGCGGGAGGCCTACAATGAGCAGTTCTTC; CDR3 protein: CASSSPGREAYNEQFF
D gene: TRBD1; V gene: TRBV5-1; clone size: few; J gene: TRBJ2-7; CDR3 DNA: TGCGCCAGCAGCCCGGAGGACAGGGGGGCCTACGAGCAGTACTTC; CDR3 protein: CASSPEDRGAYEQYF
D gene: TRBD2; V gene: TRBV7-9; clone size: -; J gene: TRBJ2-2; CDR3 DNA: TGTGCCAGCAGCTCCCCGGTGGGGGGGACCGGGGAGCTGTTTTTT; CDR3 protein: CASSSPVGGTGELFF
D gene: TRBD1; V gene: TRBV18; clone size: -; J gene: TRBJ2-6; CDR3 DNA: TGTGCCAGCTCACCTCCACCATTCGGGACAGGTGTTAGTGGGGCCAACGTCCTGACTTTC; CDR3 protein: CASSPPPFGTGVSGANVLTF
D gene: -; V gene: TRBV5-6; clone size: -; J gene: TRBJ1-5; CDR3 DNA: TGTGCCAGCAGCTTGGGAGGGTTAAGGGATAGCAATCAGCCCCAGCATTTT; CDR3 protein: CASSLGGLRDSNQPQHF
D gene: TRBD1; V gene: TRBV10-1; clone size: -; J gene: TRBJ2-7; CDR3 DNA: TGCGCCAGCAGTGAGGGGACAGGGGGCTCCTACGAGCAGTACTTC; CDR3 protein: CASSEGTGGSYEQYF
D gene: -; V gene: TRBV28; clone size: -; J gene: TRBJ1-1; CDR3 DNA: TGTGCCAGCAGTTTAGCGGGAAACAGCCTGAACACTGAAGCTTTCTTT; CDR3 protein: CASSLAGNSLNTEAFF
D gene: -; V gene: TRBV27; clone size: once; J gene: TRBJ2-7; CDR3 DNA: TGTGCCAGCAGTTTGGCTCAGAGCTCCTACGAGCAGTACTTC; CDR3 protein: CASSLAQSSYEQYF
D gene: TRBD2; V gene: TRBV10-3; clone size: -; J gene: TRBJ2-1; CDR3 DNA: TGTGCCATCAGAGCCGGGACTAGCTCCTACAATGAGCAGTTCTTC; CDR3 protein: CAIRAGTSSYNEQFF
D gene: -; V gene: TRBV28; clone size: once; J gene: TRBJ2-3; CDR3 DNA: TGTGCCAGCAGTCGGGCCGGGACTTCTAGCACAGATACGCAGTATTTT; CDR3 protein: CASSRAGTSSTDTQYF
D gene: TRBD2; V gene: TRBV4-3; clone size: -; J gene: TRBJ2-1; CDR3 DNA: TGCGCCAGCAGCCAAAGGTTCGGACTAGCCCTTCCCAATGAGCAGTTCTTC; CDR3 protein: CASSQRFGLALPNEQFF
D gene: TRBD1; V gene: TRBV7-9; clone size: -; J gene: TRBJ2-5; CDR3 DNA: TGTGCCAGCAGCTTACGGGGACAGGGGGCAGAGACCCAGTACTTC; CDR3 protein: CASSLRGQGAETQYF
D gene: -; V gene: TRBV6-5; clone size: once; J gene: TRBJ2-2; CDR3 DNA: TGTGCCAGCAGTTACTCCGGGGGGGAGCTGTTTTTT; CDR3 protein: CASSYSGGELFF
D gene: TRBD2; V gene: TRBV27; clone size: once; J gene: TRBJ2-1; CDR3 DNA: TGTGCCAGCAGTTTAGTACTAGCGCCTTCCTACAATGAGCAGTTCTTC; CDR3 protein: CASSLVLAPSYNEQFF
D gene: -; V gene: TRBV27; clone size: -; J gene: TRBJ1-5; CDR3 DNA: TGTGCCAGTCGACTGTCAGGTCTAAGCAATCAGCCCCAGCATTTT; CDR3 protein: CASRLSGLSNQPQHF
D gene: TRBD2; V gene: TRBV11-2; clone size: once; J gene: TRBJ2-5; CDR3 DNA: TGTGCCAGCAGCTTAGTGCGAGCGGGAGACGATGAGACCCAGTACTTC; CDR3 protein: CASSLVRAGDDETQYF
D gene: -; V gene: TRBV7-9; clone size: -; J gene: TRBJ1-1; CDR3 DNA: TGTGCCAGCAGCCCGACAGAGAACACTGAAGCTTTCTTT; CDR3 protein: CASSPTENTEAFF
D gene: TRBD1; V gene: TRBV28; clone size: -; J gene: TRBJ2-1; CDR3 DNA: TGTGCCAGCACCACCTCCCGGGACAGGCACTACAATGAGCAGTTCTTC; CDR3 protein: CASTTSRDRHYNEQFF
D gene: -; V gene: TRBV6-6; clone size: -; J gene: TRBJ2-5; CDR3 DNA: TGTGCCAGCAGTACCTCAGGGGGGGGTAGGGAGACCCAGTACTTC; CDR3 protein: CASSTSGGGRETQYF
D gene: -; V gene: TRBV5-1; clone size: -; J gene: TRBJ2-3; CDR3 DNA: TGCGCCAGCAGCTTGGCCTCGGGCACAGATACGCAGTATTTT; CDR3 protein: CASSLASGTDTQYF
D gene: TRBD2; V gene: TRBV7-9; clone size: -; J gene: TRBJ2-1; CDR3 DNA: TGTGCCAGCAGCTTAGCGGTTCTAGCGGGCGAGCAGTTCTTC; CDR3 protein: CASSLAVLAGEQFF
D gene: -; V gene: TRBV4-1; clone size: -; J gene: TRBJ1-2; CDR3 DNA: TGCGCCAGCAGCCAAGAGGGCATACAGGGTTCCTATGGCTACACCTTC; CDR3 protein: CASSQEGIQGSYGYTF
D gene: -; V gene: TRBV5-6; clone size: once; J gene: TRBJ2-7; CDR3 DNA: TGTGCCAGCAGCTGGGGGTTTTACGAGCAGTACTTC; CDR3 protein: CASSWGFYEQYF